This T cell receptor beta chain was captured in a study of regulatory T cells in long-lasting Graves disease. As for the study in general: Over 5 years of antithyroid drugs plus positive TSH receptor antibodies defined persistent Graves' disease. General observations from the study: Patients with persistent Graves' had lower TCR diversity than newly diagnosed patients. It is possible that accuracy was reduced by the small size of the sample. Fewer public clonotypes were shared by new patients (roughly 910) than by persistent patients (around 2,800).

The authors built TCR beta libraries using iRepertoire HTBI primers and Arm-PCR of CDR3 regions. One entry per CDR3 protein, called by TCRdb with MiXCR from the multiplex PCR reads. The table shows about 470,000 distinct CDR3 sequences, with about a fifth occurring only once. As to time point: persistent/refractory GD, antithyroid drugs over 5 years with positive TRAb. Making the TCR library involved RNA that had been extracted from PBMCs. This clonotype was seen a few times. What it binds is unknown. This TCR came from a female donor with Graves disease. The sample was peripheral blood mononuclear cells (PBMCs), taken when the disease was refractory, from a patient treated with antithyroid drugs.

CDR3 sequence reads: CASSPEGGRTGELFF. CDR3 sequence (DNA): TGTGCCAGCAGCCCGGAGGGGGGCCGCACCGGGGAGCTGTTTTTT. The chain uses TRBV7-3 and TRBJ2-2; D is perhaps TRBD1 or TRBD2 (6 bases each). The V end lost 5 bases, the J end lost 4 bases, and 14 bases lay between the germline ends. CDR1 is SGHTA and CDR2 is FQGTGA in the germline V gene. The CDR3 has 15 amino acids.